These 26 T cell receptor beta chains were all obtained from the same sample, sequenced in a study of blood T cells in healthy people across ages. Combining a sample-barcoded 5' primer with a J-beta primer mix, a second PCR ran for about 7 to 12 cycles. TCRdb used MiXCR to reprocess the 5' RACE reads, holding one entry per CDR3 protein. The sample contains hundreds of thousands of distinct CDR3 sequences, roughly 44% of which appear only once. The sample taken for sequencing was blood. The receptors here all came from a woman in her sixties in good health.

There are many counts of this clonotype. This chain links TRBV29-1 with TRBJ2-7; D might be TRBD2 (6 bases). The length of the CDR3 is 12 residues. The germline CDR1 and CDR2 sequences are SQVTM and ANQGSEA. V was cut by 3 bases and J by 7 bases, with 13 bases left in between. The chain's CDR3 is CSVELGGDEQYF. Here the CDR3 DNA reads TGCAGCGTTGAGTTAGGAGGGGATGAGCAGTACTTC.

This clonotype occurred a few times. One junction end does not reproduce the germline sequence, and a read error may be involved. V is TRBV10-3 and J is TRBJ1-1, with 7 bases aligning to TRBD1. Germline V gene lookup returns CDR1 ENHRY and CDR2 SYGVKD. This CDR3 spans 15 amino acids. CDR3 residues: CAISELGGAGTESFF. CDR3 bases: TGTGCCATCAGTGAGTTAGGGGGCGCCGGTACTGAATCTTTCTTT.

The chain carries TRBV3-1 and TRBJ2-3; D is ambiguous. Trimming pared 8 bases from V and 4 bases from J, leaving 13 bases between. CDR1 is LGHDT, CDR2 YNNKEL, per germline (reference sequence). This CDR3 contains 13 residues. For the CDR3, the DNA is TGTGCCAGCTCTACCTTTGGCTCAGATACGCAGTATTTT. Translating it yields CASSTFGSDTQYF.

This clonotype has a handful of counts. V usage is TRBV9 and J usage is TRBJ1-2; 8 bases are shared with TRBD1. V gave up 0 bases and J gave up 7 bases; unmatched junction bases: 5. The CDR3 runs to 14 residues. Germline assignment: CDR1 SGDLS and CDR2 YYNGEE. Written as DNA, the CDR3 is TGTGCCAGCAGCGTAGTAGGACAGGGCGGTGGCTACACCTTC. It encodes CASSVVGQGGGYTF.

This clonotype was picked up a small number of times. CDR3 sequence reads: CASSQDATSGRNTGELFF. CDR3 nucleotide sequence: TGCGCCAGCAGCCAAGATGCGACTAGCGGAAGGAACACCGGGGAGCTGTTTTTT. The J gene is TRBJ2-2, the V gene TRBV4-3, with 9 positions matching TRBD2. Trimming removed 0 bases from V and 1 base from J; junction bases left unmatched: 6. Germline V CDR1 and CDR2: LGHNA, YSLEER. The CDR3 runs to 18 residues.

This clonotype was observed many times. The genes are TRBV7-2 and TRBJ2-3; 9 bases align to TRBD2. The CDR3 is 16 amino acids. Germline loops: CDR1 SGHTA, CDR2 FQGNSA. V trimming: 3 bases; J trimming: 7 bases; junction bases outside the gene matches: 11. The CDR3 protein is CASSLSEAGGRYTQYF. The CDR3 DNA reads as TGTGCCAGCAGCTTGTCAGAAGCGGGAGGTCGATATACGCAGTATTTT.

This clonotype was counted between two and nine times. The rearrangement joins TRBV11-2 to TRBJ2-5; the match to TRBD2 covers 12 bases. With V trimmed by 1 base and J by 1 base, 7 bases remained unmatched. Germline-derived CDR1 and CDR2 are SGHAT and FQNNGV. The CDR3 length is 18 residues. CDR3: CASSLARTSGVPQETQYF. DNA for the CDR3: TGTGCCAGCAGCTTAGCCAGGACTAGCGGGGTCCCCCAAGAGACCCAGTACTTC. Full variable domain (remainder filled in from reference TRBV11-2 and TRBJ2-5): EAGVAQSPRYKIIEKRQSVAFWCNPISGHATLYWYQQILGQGPKLLIQFQNNGVVDDSQLPKDRFSAERLKGVDSTLKIQPAKLEDSAVYLCASSLARTSGVPQETQYFGPGTRLLVL.

The rearrangement links TRBV28 to TRBJ2-7; D might be TRBD1 or TRBD2, each matching 5 bases. Trimming pared 3 bases from V and 5 bases from J, leaving 14 bases between. This CDR3 is 14 amino acids long. Looked up from germline, CDR1 is MDHEN and CDR2 is SYDVKM. The CDR3 DNA sequence: TGTGCCAGCAGTTTTGAAGGACGAGGGGACGAGCAGTACTTC. It specifies CASSFEGRGDEQYF.

This clonotype was counted only a few times. J is TRBJ2-1 and V is TRBV5-1, with 8 bases fitting TRBD1. V was clipped by 1 base and J by 8 bases; unmatched bases: 2. The CDR3 has 13 amino acids. Per the germline V gene, CDR1 is SGHRS and CDR2 is YFSETQ. The CDR3 sequence: CASSLSGGDEQFF. The CDR3 DNA follows: TGCGCCAGCAGCTTGTCAGGGGGCGATGAGCAGTTCTTC.

This clonotype was seen a handful of times. Germline and junction disagree at one end, which may indicate a read error. The CDR3 nucleotides are TGCGCCAGCAGGTTGGGTAGCGGGGGACCTACAGATACGCAGTATTTT. This translates into CASRLGSGGPTDTQYF. J is TRBJ2-3 and V is TRBV5-1, with 9 bases lining up with TRBD2. The CDR3 is 16 amino acids. The germline V gene has CDR1 SGHRS and CDR2 YFSETQ.

The chain combines TRBV20-1 with TRBJ1-2, with 7 bases identical to TRBD1. Germline V lookup: CDR1 DFQATT, CDR2 SNEGSKA (reference sequence). The V gene end was trimmed by 7 bases and the J gene end by 4 bases; junction bases not matched to a gene: 12. The CDR3 spans 14 residues. The CDR3 sequence: CSEKRQGDVYGYTF. The DNA for the CDR3 is TGCAGTGAAAAAAGACAGGGTGACGTCTATGGCTACACCTTC.

Points on this clonotype: One base away lies a much larger clone, so this may be a sequencing read error. The chain joins TRBV20-1 to TRBJ2-4; tentatively, D is TRBD2 (7 bases). This CDR3 has 11 amino acids. V lost 8 bases and J 13 bases, leaving 18 bases between the germline ends. Germline V CDR1 and CDR2: DFQATT, SNEGSKA (reference sequence). In DNA form, the CDR3 reads TGCAGTACCACACAGGGAGGGGAGCAGTACTTC. Encoded protein: CSTTQGGEQYF.

This chain links TRBV9 with TRBJ1-6; a possible D gene is TRBD1 (6 bases). This CDR3 region has 20 residues. V was shortened by 3 bases and J by 3 bases, with 25 bases between the two germline ends. Germline V gene sequence: CDR1 SGDLS, CDR2 YYNGEE. DNA for the CDR3: TGTGCCAGCAGCGGGACCAGCACAGGAACAGGGACTATCTATAATTCACCCCTCCACTTT. This translates into CASSGTSTGTGTIYNSPLHF.

The chain combines TRBV6-4 with TRBJ2-7; 9 bases fit TRBD2. The J call may be faulty, since TRBJ2-5 better matches the DNA end. The CDR3 is made up of 19 amino acids. The germline V gene encodes CDR1 MRHNA and CDR2 SNTAGT. The CDR3 sequence: CASSEGPPMVSGGWRTQYF. The CDR3 region has the DNA TGTGCCAGCAGTGAGGGTCCCCCAATGGTTAGCGGGGGATGGCGGACCCAGTACTTC.

The chain carries TRBV12-3 or TRBV12-4 and TRBJ1-1; weak D call: TRBD1 (5 bases). The V end lost 6 bases, the J end lost 3 bases, and 14 bases lay between the germline ends. The length of the CDR3 is 14 residues. The CDR3 here is CASSTAVGDTEAFF. Here the CDR3 DNA reads TGTGCCAGCAGCACAGCGGTAGGGGACACTGAAGCTTTCTTT.

For this clonotype: At one end the junction does not follow the germline gene, possibly because of a read error. The chain carries TRBV7-2 and TRBJ1-2; a possible D gene is TRBD1 (5 bases). Germline CDR1 reads SGHTA; CDR2 reads FQGNSA. CDR3 length: 16 residues. CDR3 DNA: TGTGCCAGCAGCTTAGTTCCGCAGGGTGCATACTATAGCTACACCTTC. It is translated as CASSLVPQGAYYSYTF.

A few counts support this clonotype. The chain combines TRBV3-1 with TRBJ2-5, with 8 positions matching TRBD2. The V gene's germline CDR1 is LGHDT and CDR2 YNNKEL (reference sequence). Trimming took 1 base from V and 9 from J; bases not matched to a gene: 7. The length of the CDR3 is 14 residues. As DNA, the CDR3 is TGTGCCAGCAGCCAAGGTAGCGGGGCCTCCGCCCAGTACTTC. This translates into CASSQGSGASAQYF.

The chain combines TRBV11-1 with TRBJ2-2; 15 bases map to TRBD2. This CDR3 region has 16 residues. Germline assignment: CDR1 SGHAT and CDR2 FQDESV (reference sequence). The junction had 3 bases not matched to a gene; V was cut back by 4 bases and J by 6 bases. As DNA, the CDR3 is TGTGCCAGCAGCTCCGGACTAGCGGGAGGGCCCGGGGAGCTGTTTTTT. Its protein is CASSSGLAGGPGELFF.

This chain links TRBV3-1 with TRBJ2-7; TRBD2 aligns across 8 bases. The trim removed 3 bases at V and 9 bases at J, leaving 7 bases unmatched. Per the germline V gene, CDR1 is LGHDT and CDR2 is YNNKEL (reference sequence). The CDR3 spans 13 residues. CDR3 sequence reads: CASSQAGTRVQYF. The CDR3 nucleotides read TGTGCCAGCAGCCAGGCCGGGACTAGAGTGCAGTACTTC.

The chain carries TRBV27 and TRBJ2-5; possibly TRBD1 or TRBD2 for D (5 bases each). The CDR3 is made up of 18 amino acids. Germline values: CDR1 MNHEY, CDR2 SMNVEV (reference sequence). V lost 5 bases to trimming and J lost 4 bases, with 26 bases between them. The CDR3 sequence: CASSAQPGRRDLRETQYF. The CDR3 DNA follows: TGTGCCAGCAGTGCTCAACCGGGACGCAGAGACCTTCGAGAGACCCAGTACTTC.

This clonotype was seen repeatedly, ten times or more. This chain joins TRBV7-2 and TRBJ2-1; D unclear. Trimming took off 8 bases at V and 4 bases at J, with 15 bases between the two ends. The CDR3 is made up of 14 amino acids. Germline-derived CDR1 and CDR2 are SGHTA and FQGNSA. This CDR3 is CASGGLGLYNEQFF. The CDR3 DNA is TGTGCCAGCGGCGGCCTCGGCCTGTACAATGAGCAGTTCTTC. The full variable domain, its missing parts supplied by reference TRBV7-2 and TRBJ2-1, is GAGVSQSPSNKVTEKGKDVELRCDPISGHTALYWYRQSLGQGLEFLIYFQGNSAPDKSGLPSDRFSAERTGGSVSTLTIQRTQQEDSAVYLCASGGLGLYNEQFFGPGTRLTVL.

This clonotype was observed a few times. V usage is TRBV12-3 or TRBV12-4 and J usage is TRBJ1-2, with D unresolved. Trimming cost V 6 bases and J 2 bases, with 10 bases left between them. The CDR3 spans 13 residues. CDR3 loop: CASSSTQNYGYTF. In DNA, the CDR3 is TGTGCCAGCAGCTCTACACAAAACTATGGCTACACCTTC.

DNA for the CDR3: TGTGCCAGCACCACGGACCGCCGCTTCTATAATTCACCCCTCCACTTT. Its translation is CASTTDRRFYNSPLHF. The V call is TRBV27, the J call TRBJ1-6; no clear D. V gave up 7 bases and J gave up 3 bases, with 16 bases separating them. Germline CDR1 MNHEY, CDR2 SMNVEV (reference sequence). This CDR3 comprises 16 residues.

In the case of this clonotype: Relative to the germline gene, one junction end is altered; a read error may explain this. This chain joins TRBV12-3 or TRBV12-4 and TRBJ2-3; D may match TRBD1 or TRBD2 (5 bases each). The CDR3 runs 18 residues. The CDR3 here is CAGSFASRGSGRGDTQYF. DNA of the CDR3: TGTGCCGGCAGTTTTGCCTCCCGGGGCAGCGGCCGGGGAGATACGCAGTATTTT.

The chain couples TRBV18 to TRBJ2-7, with TRBD1 matching over 7 bases. The germline V gene encodes CDR1 KGHSH and CDR2 LQKENI. The V and J ends lost 5 bases and 0 bases, in that order; junction bases with no gene match: 4. The CDR3 is 14 amino acids. The CDR3 DNA reads TGTGCCAGCTCAACTGACAGGGACTCCTACGAGCAGTACTTC. Protein: CASSTDRDSYEQYF.

The chain joins TRBV12-3 or TRBV12-4 to TRBJ1-1, with D unresolved. V was cut by 6 bases and J by 3 bases, with 11 bases left in between. CDR3 length equals 13 residues. This chain's CDR3 is CASSTRVDTEAFF. The DNA of the CDR3 is TGTGCCAGCAGCACAAGGGTGGACACTGAAGCTTTCTTT.